This record covers a single T cell receptor (beta chain). A sample-barcoded 5' primer and a J-beta primer mix were used in a second PCR of about 7 to 12 cycles. TCRdb ran MiXCR on the 5' RACE reads and lists one entry per CDR3 protein. The sample carries over 1,300,000 distinct CDR3 sequences, approximately 59% recorded once. This CDR3 has 17 amino acids. V trimming: 2 bases; J trimming: 4 bases; junction bases outside the gene matches: 10. CDR1 MGHRA and CDR2 YSYEKL come from the germline V gene. The sample belongs to a study of blood T cells in healthy people across ages. The sequenced sample consisted of blood. The chain couples TRBV4-1 to TRBJ2-7; TRBD2 agrees at 11 bases. This receptor was taken from a man in his late teens or twenties in good health. In DNA form, the CDR3 reads TGCGCCAGCAGCCAATTAGCGGCTACTAGCGGGAGTTACGAGCAGTACTTC. Encoded protein: CASSQLAATSGSYEQYF.